The clone carrying this T cell receptor beta chain showed up just a few times. A roughly 22-cycle PCR with a constant-region primer and V-primer adapter amplified TCRs. TCRdb fed the reads into MiXCR, producing one record per CDR3 protein. The table has tens of thousands of distinct CDR3 sequences, roughly 12% seen once. This CDR3 contains 16 residues. Germline CDR1 KGHSH, CDR2 LQKENI. V was trimmed by 3 bases and J by 6 bases, leaving 20 bases between them. This sample is part of a study of low-dose radiotherapy and immunotherapy resistance in tumors. Overall study: TRAV- and TRBV-specific primers, spanning alpha and beta chains, primed first-strand cDNA.

The time point denotes: before trial treatment. The rearrangement uses TRBV18 and TRBJ1-1; tentative D call: TRBD1 (5 bases). This clonotype was sampled from a female donor with ovarian cancer. Sequencing was performed on PBMCs, taken before treatment. The CDR3 loop is CASSPSSAGRAPEAFF. In DNA form, the CDR3 reads TGTGCCAGCTCACCCAGCTCTGCAGGGAGGGCCCCTGAAGCTTTCTTT.